The 2 T cell receptor beta chains below all came from one sample that was sequenced in a study of OX40 agonist ivuxolimab in advanced cancers. Profiled with immunoSEQ multiplex PCR; TCRdb holds only in-frame clones, not every one. The repertoire holds about 36,000 clones, with around two thirds as singletons. The sample in question was CD4+ or CD8+ T cells sorted from blood, obtained in a trial of the OX40 agonist ivuxolimab. The source of these receptors is an adult with an advanced solid tumor such as melanoma, head and neck, liver or kidney cancer.

This chain connects TRBV5-4 to TRBJ2-3; TRBD2 matches at 10 bases. V was pared by 2 bases and J by 4 bases, with 4 bases of the junction left unmatched. The CDR3 is 15 residues long. Germline V gene data show CDR1 as SGHNT and CDR2 as YYREEE (reference sequence). CDR3 region: CASSLSGGASDTQYF. As DNA, the CDR3 is TGTGCCAGCAGCTTAAGCGGGGGGGCCTCAGATACGCAGTATTTT.

The rearrangement links TRBV6-6 to TRBJ1-3; D not resolved. From germline, CDR1 is MNHNY and CDR2 SVGAGI (reference sequence). The CDR3 spans 13 residues. V was pared by 3 bases and J by 4 bases, with 7 bases between. CDR3 DNA: TGTGCCAGCAGTTATGAATCCGGAAACACCATATATTTT. It encodes CASSYESGNTIYF.